This T cell receptor (beta chain) was recorded in a study of prognosis after radiotherapy for stage I lung cancer. Overall study context: Every lung cancer patient of the non-small cell type was deemed medically inoperable. Study-level points and caveats: Some TCR clones were expanded. Whether these clones were tumor-specific was not determined.

CDR1 and CDR2 from the germline V gene are MNHNS and SASEGT. The CDR3 is 12 residues long. Blood draws of around 6 milliliters of peripheral blood occurred at each of two time points. Note on this clonotype: The antigen remains unidentified. At one boundary the junction diverges from the germline segment, which might be a read error.

Amplification of TCR beta CDR3 from genomic DNA used two-round multiplex PCR. Gene-specific primers for each TRBV and TRBJ gene drove first-round PCR. A single record per CDR3 protein comes from TCRdb applying MiXCR to the multiplex PCR reads. The repertoire holds tens of thousands of distinct CDR3 sequences, about a quarter seen once, with 7.5% in the top ten. The source of this sequence is a donor over 45 with non-small cell lung cancer. The sequences come from PBMCs, collected before or after stereotactic body radiation therapy (not recorded which). The V and J genes are TRBV6-1 and TRBJ2-2, with TRBD1 as a possible D gene (5 bases). The CDR3 DNA is TGTTCCTCCACAGGCAACACCGGCGAGCTGTTTTTT. Translated: CSSTGNTGELFF.